This T cell receptor (beta chain) was sequenced for a study of T-cell memory formation after mild COVID-19. TCRdb passed the 5' RACE reads through MiXCR, listing each CDR3 protein once. The data hold around 510,000 distinct CDR3 sequences, with less than 25% observed a single time. Overall study results and limits: Researchers found some responding clones in pre-infection memory, a sign that cross-reactive memory joined. Largely, contracting CD4+ clones fell within CM and EM, and contracting CD8+ clones within EMRA.

In its sample, this clonotype was seen many times. No antigen is known for it. In germline, CDR1 is SEHNR, CDR2 FQNEAQ (reference sequence). Trimming cost V 5 bases and J 5 bases; bases outside gene matches: 19. The CDR3 loop spans 19 amino acids. This chain joins TRBV7-9 and TRBJ2-1; 9 nucleotides match TRBD2. This TCR was recovered from an adult woman who had mild COVID-19 (a few samples of this study predate the infection). Cell type and time point are not known. The sample comprised PBMCs or a T cell subset sorted from them (not recorded which). Here the CDR3 DNA reads TGTGCCAGCAGCCCCGGCCTAGCGGGAATGTTCGGGTTGAACAATGAGCAGTTCTTC. Encoded protein: CASSPGLAGMFGLNNEQFF. The whole variable domain, remainder taken from reference TRBV7-9 and TRBJ2-1, is DTGVSQNPRHKITKRGQNVTFRCDPISEHNRLYWYRQTLGQGPEFLTYFQNEAQLEKSRLLSDRFSAERPKGSFSTLEIQRTEQGDSAMYLCASSPGLAGMFGLNNEQFFGPGTRLTVL.